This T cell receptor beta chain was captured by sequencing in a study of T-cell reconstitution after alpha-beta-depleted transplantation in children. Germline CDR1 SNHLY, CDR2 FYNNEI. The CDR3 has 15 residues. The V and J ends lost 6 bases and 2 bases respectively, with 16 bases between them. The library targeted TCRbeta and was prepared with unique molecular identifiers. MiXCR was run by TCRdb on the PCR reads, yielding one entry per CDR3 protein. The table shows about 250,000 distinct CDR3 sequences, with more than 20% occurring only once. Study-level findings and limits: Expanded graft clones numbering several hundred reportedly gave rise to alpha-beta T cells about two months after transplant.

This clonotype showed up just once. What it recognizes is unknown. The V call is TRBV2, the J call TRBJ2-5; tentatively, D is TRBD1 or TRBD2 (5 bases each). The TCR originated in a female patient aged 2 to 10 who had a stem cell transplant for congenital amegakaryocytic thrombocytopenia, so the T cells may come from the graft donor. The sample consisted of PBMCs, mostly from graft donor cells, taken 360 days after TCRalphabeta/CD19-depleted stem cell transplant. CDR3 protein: CASSPGTAVQETQYF. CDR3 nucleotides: TGTGCCAGCAGCCCCGGGACCGCCGTACAAGAGACCCAGTACTTC.